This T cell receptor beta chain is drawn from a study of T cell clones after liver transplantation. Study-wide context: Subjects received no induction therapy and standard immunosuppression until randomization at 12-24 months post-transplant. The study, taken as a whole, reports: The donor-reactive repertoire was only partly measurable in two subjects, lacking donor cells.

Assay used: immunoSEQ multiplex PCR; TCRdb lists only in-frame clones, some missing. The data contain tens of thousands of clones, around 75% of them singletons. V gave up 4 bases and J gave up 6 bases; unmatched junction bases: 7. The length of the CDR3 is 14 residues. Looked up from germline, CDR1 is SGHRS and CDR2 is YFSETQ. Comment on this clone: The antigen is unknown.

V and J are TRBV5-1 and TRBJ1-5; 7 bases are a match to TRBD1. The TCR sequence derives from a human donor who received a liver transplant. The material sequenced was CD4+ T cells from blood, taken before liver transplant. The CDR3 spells CASSLGQDGQPQHF. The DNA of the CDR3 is TGCGCCAGCAGCCTAGGACAGGATGGTCAGCCCCAGCATTTT.